This TCR beta chain is from a study of CD8 T cells in ankylosing spondylitis. Findings and caveats of the study: In synovial fluid and blood from reactive arthritis, some motif variants were previously reported. Among TCR beta sequences, a motif of roughly 8 highly homologous variants appeared characteristic of ankylosing spondylitis blood. The authors found the disease-linked clones to be CD8+ and relatively rare in peripheral blood.

Trimming cost V 1 base and J 0 bases, with 9 bases left between them. Germline values: CDR1 KGHSH, CDR2 LQKENI. The CDR3 runs 15 residues. A quantitative 5'-RACE method, one with molecular barcodes, was used to make TCR beta libraries. Via MiXCR, TCRdb re-called the 5' RACE reads, giving one row per CDR3 protein. This sample has nearly 350,000 distinct CDR3 sequences; about 15% occur once, and the top ten carry 1.1%. Of note for this clonotype: Its matching antigen is unknown.

What was sequenced was blood, either unsorted or a sorted T cell fraction (not recorded which). This receptor was obtained from a male donor with ankylosing spondylitis or in good health (not recorded which). The chain uses TRBV18 and TRBJ1-1, with D possibly being TRBD1 (6 bases). This chain's CDR3 is CASSPQTGLNTEAFF. The CDR3 DNA follows: TGTGCCAGCTCACCACAAACAGGGTTGAACACTGAAGCTTTCTTT.